A single sample gave rise to the 5 T cell receptor beta chains below, sequenced in a study of blood T cell repertoires in COVID-19. Measured with immunoSEQ multiplex PCR; TCRdb has only the in-frame clones, and not every one. This table has over 85,000 clones, around 87% appearing once. Sequencing was done on a sample of peripheral blood. These receptors were taken from a woman in her fifties or sixties with COVID-19, enrolled during active disease.

This clone appeared once. The J gene is TRBJ1-2, the V gene TRBV6-5, with a tentative D call TRBD1 (5 bases). V lost 0 bases and J lost 4, with 12 bases in between. This CDR3 contains 15 residues. CDR1 is MNHEY and CDR2 is SVGAGI in the germline V gene. The CDR3 is CASSYSGQNPYGYTF. In DNA form, the CDR3 reads TGTGCCAGCAGTTACTCGGGGCAGAACCCCTATGGCTACACCTTC.

The chain links TRBV4-3 to TRBJ2-2; 13 bases fit TRBD2. The V segment lost 1 base and the J segment 7 bases; nucleotides outside the gene matches: 18. The V gene's germline CDR1 is LGHNA and CDR2 YSLEER. The CDR3 totals 21 residues. The chain's CDR3 is CASSQVRTSGGPVRVGGELFF. The CDR3 coding sequence is TGCGCCAGCAGCCAAGTTAGGACTAGCGGGGGCCCCGTGCGGGTTGGCGGGGAGCTGTTTTTT.

The chain employs TRBV5-4 and TRBJ1-2; 10 bases line up with TRBD1. The CDR3 sequence is 14 residues long. Germline V gene sequence: CDR1 SGHNT, CDR2 YYREEE (reference sequence). The V gene end was trimmed by 4 bases and the J gene end by 6 bases; junction bases not matched to a gene: 6. DNA for the CDR3: TGTGCCAGCAGCGCCCGGGACAGGGGAGATGGCTACACCTTC. Translating it yields CASSARDRGDGYTF.

The V gene is TRBV29-1, the J gene TRBJ2-3; D possibly corresponds to TRBD2 (7 bases). V was shortened by 8 bases and J by 5 bases, with 17 bases between the two germline ends. This CDR3 spans 13 amino acids. Germline loops: CDR1 SQVTM, CDR2 ANQGSEA. The CDR3: CSFRGAPGDTQYF. As DNA, the CDR3 is TGCAGCTTCCGGGGGGCCCCAGGAGATACGCAGTATTTT.

The V gene is TRBV5-1, the J gene TRBJ2-7; D is undetermined. The CDR3 is 12 residues long. The germline V and J ends were trimmed by 4 bases and 5 bases, with 10 bases remaining between them. CDR1 is SGHRS, CDR2 YFSETQ, per germline. The DNA of the CDR3 is TGCGCCAGCAGCCCCCTCGGAGACGAGCAGTACTTC. Translation: CASSPLGDEQYF.